What follows is one T cell receptor beta chain and its context. Its specificity is not known. This entry comes from a study of CD4+ T cells in melanoma. Measured with immunoSEQ multiplex PCR; TCRdb has only the in-frame clones, and not every one. The data contain some 120,000 clones, roughly 90% of them singletons. Per the germline V gene, CDR1 is WSHSY and CDR2 is SAAADI. This CDR3 comprises 13 residues. Trimming removed 4 bases from V and 2 bases from J, with 6 bases in between. Study-wide findings and caveats: CD8+ T cell, macrophage and B cell function reportedly correlated with neoantigen-specific CD4+ T cells. Neoantigen-specific CD4+ T cells in melanoma reportedly had diverse differentiation states.

The receptor was derived from a human donor with melanoma. The chain uses TRBV10-2 and TRBJ1-3; a weak D match, TRBD1 (5 bases). The sequenced sample was peripheral blood. CDR3 region: CASSGGTGNTIYF. In DNA form, the CDR3 reads TGCGCCAGCAGTGGGGGGACTGGAAACACCATATATTTT.